Below, 12 T cell receptor beta chains from the same sample are listed, as sequenced in a study of OX40 agonist ivuxolimab in advanced cancers. Sequencing used immunoSEQ multiplex PCR; TCRdb keeps in-frame clones, though not all of them. This table has roughly 54,000 clones, around 89% appearing once. The material sequenced was CD4+ or CD8+ T cells sorted from blood, taken in a trial of the OX40 agonist ivuxolimab. The receptors here all came from an adult with an advanced solid tumor such as melanoma, head and neck, liver or kidney cancer.

This sequence joins TRBV11-2 and TRBJ2-7, with no clear D. Between the trimmed V and J ends, which lost 4 bases and 3 bases, there was a span of 19 bases. The length of the CDR3 is 16 residues. The germline V gene has CDR1 SGHAT and CDR2 FQNNGV. The CDR3 region is CASSSRPGSVGYEQYF. The DNA of the CDR3 is TGTGCCAGCAGCTCCCGACCTGGATCGGTGGGCTACGAGCAGTACTTC.

This rearrangement joins TRBV20-1 to TRBJ2-7; D is uncertain. Germline V gene sequence: CDR1 DFQATT, CDR2 SNEGSKA (reference sequence). The CDR3 is made up of 11 amino acids. The ends were cut back, 2 bases at V and 4 bases at J, with 6 bases in the middle. In nucleotides, the CDR3 is TGCAGTGCTAGAATGGAGTACGAGCAGTACTTC. This encodes CSARMEYEQYF.

The chain recombines TRBV4-1 with TRBJ2-5; 12 bases are shared with TRBD2. J gave up 5 bases and V 3 bases, and 10 bases lay outside the gene matches. This CDR3 region has 17 residues. The germline V gene has CDR1 MGHRA and CDR2 YSYEKL. The CDR3 region is CASSQGETSGSRETQYF. DNA for the CDR3: TGCGCCAGCAGCCAGGGGGAGACTAGCGGGAGTCGGGAGACCCAGTACTTC.

The chain couples TRBV4-1 to TRBJ2-6; no clear D. The V end was cut by 3 bases, the J end by 2 bases, with 8 bases between. The CDR3 has 15 residues. Germline loops: CDR1 MGHRA, CDR2 YSYEKL. The CDR3 coding sequence is TGCGCCAGCAGCCATCCCCGACCTGGGGCCAACGTCCTGACTTTC. Translation: CASSHPRPGANVLTF.

This clone was detected once. The V call is TRBV6-5, the J call TRBJ2-7, with 9 bases that match TRBD1. CDR3 length: 14 residues. V was pared by 6 bases and J by 5 bases, with 8 bases of the junction left unmatched. CDR1 and CDR2 (germline): MNHEY, SVGAGI. CDR3 in amino acids: CASRNRGLIDEQYF. The CDR3 nucleotides read TGTGCCAGCAGAAACAGGGGGCTAATCGACGAGCAGTACTTC.

This rearrangement joins TRBV5-1 to TRBJ2-1; no reliable D call. V was pared by 4 bases and J by 7 bases, with 6 bases between. The CDR3 contains 11 residues. The germline gives CDR1 SGHRS, CDR2 YFSETQ. The CDR3: CASSQANEQFF. The CDR3 bases are TGCGCCAGCAGCCAGGCAAATGAGCAGTTCTTC. Full variable domain (remainder filled in from reference TRBV5-1 and TRBJ2-1): KAGVTQTPRYLIKTRGQQVTLSCSPISGHRSVSWYQQTPGQGLQFLFEYFSETQRNKGNFPGRFSGRQFSNSRSEMNVSTLELGDSALYLCASSQANEQFFGPGTRLTVL.

V usage is TRBV6-5 and J usage is TRBJ2-5, with 12 bases matching TRBD2. The germline CDR1 and CDR2 sequences are MNHEY and SVGAGI. The CDR3 is 14 amino acids. V trimming: 7 bases; J trimming: 4 bases; junction bases outside the gene matches: 4. CDR3 sequence (DNA): TGTGCCAGCACCCTACTAGCGGGAGGAGAGACCCAGTACTTC. This sequence encodes CASTLLAGGETQYF.

The chain couples TRBV7-9 to TRBJ1-5; tentative D call: TRBD1 (5 bases). The CDR3 has 14 residues. The V and J ends lost 4 bases and 2 bases respectively, with 9 bases between them. The germline V gene encodes CDR1 SEHNR and CDR2 FQNEAQ (reference sequence). The chain's CDR3 is CASSSGPRNQPQHF. The CDR3 coding sequence is TGTGCCAGCAGCTCGGGACCGCGCAATCAGCCCCAGCATTTT.

The V and J genes are TRBV10-3 and TRBJ2-2; D remains ambiguous. There are 13 residues in the CDR3. The V and J ends lost 8 bases and 1 base respectively, with 8 bases between them. CDR1 ENHRY and CDR2 SYGVKD come from the germline V gene. The CDR3 nucleotides read TGTGCCATCCTCCTTGAGAACACCGGGGAGCTGTTTTTT. Translation gives CAILLENTGELFF.

The chain combines TRBV9 with TRBJ2-7; TRBD2 aligns across 10 bases. Germline V gene lookup returns CDR1 SGDLS and CDR2 YYNGEE. This CDR3 is built from 18 residues. V gave up 4 bases and J gave up 1 base; unmatched junction bases: 14. CDR3 DNA sequence: TGTGCCAGCAGCCCCCGAGGGGGAGCGGGAGGGCTATCCTACGAGCAGTACTTC. Protein product: CASSPRGGAGGLSYEQYF.

In its sample, this clone was seen once. The rearrangement joins TRBV11-2 to TRBJ2-1; no clear D. V lost 3 bases and J lost 7, with 7 bases in between. Germline CDR1 reads SGHAT; CDR2 reads FQNNGV. The CDR3 runs to 12 residues. This CDR3 is CASSFMRNEQFF. CDR3 DNA sequence: TGTGCCAGCAGCTTCATGAGGAATGAGCAGTTCTTC.

This chain links TRBV11-2 with TRBJ2-2; possible D gene TRBD2, 5 bases. Trimming pared 6 bases from V and 5 bases from J, leaving 10 bases between. The CDR3 has 13 amino acids. Looked up from germline, CDR1 is SGHAT and CDR2 is FQNNGV. This chain's CDR3 is CASSLGATGELFF. CDR3 nucleotide sequence: TGTGCCAGCAGTCTGGGAGCGACCGGGGAGCTGTTTTTT.